This TCR beta chain is drawn from a study of human thymus T cells (dated by TCRdb to the early 2020s). With regard to the full study: TCR alpha and beta repertoires from about 8 infant thymus samples and a few related peripheral blood samples were characterized in the study. Donor ages ranged from roughly 6 to 244 days, and the cohort comprised roughly six male and two female infants.

Thymus tissue was obtained as surgical resects removed during corrective cardiac surgery. The donors were immunologically healthy infants in Finland who had open corrective cardiac surgery for congenital heart defects. After being mechanically released from the tissue, thymocytes were kept at -70 degrees C in pellets of about 8.5-32 million cells. A QIAsymphony instrument was used to extract genomic DNA from frozen cell pellets. Remarks on this clone: Its antigen is currently not known. No quality values exist for individual bases; no much larger clone is one base distant.

The CDR3 holds 15 amino acids from the cysteine to the phenylalanine. The CDR3 DNA has 45 bases and is translated from base 1. Based on the germline V gene, the CDR1 and CDR2 sequences are SNHLY and FYNNEI. V is pared back by 8 bases and J by 0 bases, with 14 bases lying between the germline termini. Paper-wide results and their limitations: V and J gene segment usage appeared biased in both thymic and peripheral blood repertoires. The related research found that thymic TCR repertoires overlapped highly between unrelated individuals. On average, thymus samples yielded roughly 770,000 unique TCRB clonotypes, whereas blood samples yielded 65,000 to 100,000.

The immunoSEQ multiplex PCR assay was used to amplify the TCRB and TCRAD loci from a standardized amount of quality-controlled genomic DNA. The V(D)J region was spanned by amplicons of a length sufficient to cover the CDR3 and to identify V and J genes. Amplicon sequencing was performed on an Illumina platform through the commercial immunoSEQ service. The paper's processing steps were these. Primer bias and sequencing errors were corrected as previously described, and TCRAD and TCRB were defined on the basis of the IMGT database. The repertoires were analysed using immunoSEQ Analyzer 3.0 and VDJTools for basic statistics, V/J segment usage, diversity estimates, rarefaction and pairwise overlap. Diversity was estimated using the Chao1, ChaoE, Efron-Thisted, Shannon and inverse Simpson indices, and was also estimated on datasets down-sampled to the size of the smallest sample. Repertoire overlap was determined by strict matching of CDR3 nucleotide sequence, V gene and J gene, and Jaccard-based multidimensional scaling clustering was applied. Drawn from immuneACCESS, this table holds only the in-frame rearrangements with V and J called that TCRdb kept. Clones are partly lost; checked studies trace under half to an unresolved V gene and leave the rest unexplained. The DNA gave D and trimming, while V, J and clone size come from that table. Present in this sample are around 120,000 clones, around 95% of which were seen just once. The ten largest make up around 0.025% of the sample.

The receptor chain draws on TRBV2 and TRBJ1-3; no D gene call is confident. The receptor was isolated from a boy younger than two with a congenital heart defect but otherwise immunologically healthy. Material: thymus tissue. The sequenced DNA is TGTGCCAGCGACTACCAGGCCAACTCTGGAAACACCATATATTTT. Translated, this is CASDYQANSGNTIYF. Supplemented by the reference TRBV2 and TRBJ1-3 proteins around the CDR3, the complete variable domain is EPEVTQTPSHQVTQMGQEVILRCVPISNHLYFYWYRQILGQKVEFLVSFYNNEISEKSEIFDDQFSVERPDGSNFTLKIRSTKLEDSAMYFCASDYQANSGNTIYFGEGSWLTVV.